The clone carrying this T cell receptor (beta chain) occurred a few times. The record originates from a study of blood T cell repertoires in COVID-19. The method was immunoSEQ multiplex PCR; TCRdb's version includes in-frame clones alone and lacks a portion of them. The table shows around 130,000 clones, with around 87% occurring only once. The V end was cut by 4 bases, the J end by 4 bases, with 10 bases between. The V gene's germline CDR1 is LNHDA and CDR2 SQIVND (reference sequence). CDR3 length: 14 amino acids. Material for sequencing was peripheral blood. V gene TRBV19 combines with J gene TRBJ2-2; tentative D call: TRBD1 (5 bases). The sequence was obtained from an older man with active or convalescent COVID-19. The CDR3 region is CASSRTRSTGELFF. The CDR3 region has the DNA TGTGCCAGTAGTAGGACACGCTCCACCGGGGAGCTGTTTTTT.